Listed below are T cell receptor beta chains from one sample, sequenced in a study of cytomegalovirus exposure and HLA in healthy donors. The repertoire was sequenced with immunoSEQ multiplex PCR; TCRdb's copy has only in-frame clones and lacks some. This sample carries 60,000 to 75,000 clones, 65% to 80% of them seen once, and the ten largest clones take roughly 3%. The sequencing input was PBMCs. These receptors were taken from a woman aged 30 to 39 in good health and CMV-seronegative. CDR3s include the opening cysteine and the closing phenylalanine or tryptophan. The order of the fields is CDR3 DNA, CDR3 protein, V gene, J gene, clone size, D gene. The D gene is left open where the match is weak. Clone sizes are given selectively: once, few, many, or a class where the clone is expanded.

TGCAGCGGGACCGGGACAGGGAAAGATGGCTACACCTTC,CSGTGTGKDGYTF,TRBV29-1,TRBJ1-2,-,TRBD1
TGTGCCAGCAGTCGACTTATCTCTGGGGCCAACGTCCTGACTTTC,CASSRLISGANVLTF,TRBV6-5,TRBJ2-6,-,-
TGTGCCAGCGGGGGACAGGGGCTGGGCACTGAAGCTTTCTTT,CASGGQGLGTEAFF,TRBV7-9,TRBJ1-1,-,TRBD1
TGTGCCAGCAGTTTACAGGTCATGAACACTGAAGCTTTCTTT,CASSLQVMNTEAFF,TRBV7-9,TRBJ1-1,-,-
TGTGCCAGCAGCTTGGGACTAGCCCCCGGGGAGCTGTTTTTT,CASSLGLAPGELFF,TRBV5-5,TRBJ2-2,-,TRBD2
TGTGCCAGCTCACCGGGACAAACCTACGAGCAGTACTTC,CASSPGQTYEQYF,TRBV18,TRBJ2-7,-,-
TGTGCCAGCAACTCGGGGCAGGGGGTAGAGACCCAGTACTTC,CASNSGQGVETQYF,TRBV7-2,TRBJ2-5,-,TRBD1
TGCGCCAGCAGCCAAGATTCTATCACTCATGATACGCAGTATTTT,CASSQDSITHDTQYF,TRBV4-3,TRBJ2-3,-,-
TGCGCCAGCAGCCAAGCCGCAGGGACTAATTCCTATGGCTACACCTTC,CASSQAAGTNSYGYTF,TRBV4-1,TRBJ1-2,few,-
TGTGCCAGCGGACAGCAGGTCCTTAATGAAAAACTGTTTTTT,CASGQQVLNEKLFF,TRBV2,TRBJ1-4,-,-
TGTGCCTGGAGCCCCCGCCGACAGGGGGCCAATAATTCACCCCTCCACTTT,CAWSPRRQGANNSPLHF,TRBV30,TRBJ1-6,-,TRBD1
TGCAGCGTTGCAGCTAACTATGGCTACACCTTC,CSVAANYGYTF,TRBV29-1,TRBJ1-2,-,-
TGTGCCAGCAGCGTAGAGCATACGGGAGCGGGCACAGATACGCAGTATTTT,CASSVEHTGAGTDTQYF,TRBV9,TRBJ2-3,-,-
TGCGCCAGCAGCCAAGCAAGGGGCCCTGGGGCCAACGTCCTGACTTTC,CASSQARGPGANVLTF,TRBV4-3,TRBJ2-6,-,-
TGCGCCAGCAGCCAAGATTCCGGGACAATCTATGGCTACACCTTC,CASSQDSGTIYGYTF,TRBV4-3,TRBJ1-2,-,-
TGTGCCAGCAGCTCCACTCTCGAGCAGTACTTC,CASSSTLEQYF,TRBV7-9,TRBJ2-7,-,-
TGCAGCGCCCGGACTTATCGGGCTGGGGCCAACGTCCTGACTTTC,CSARTYRAGANVLTF,TRBV29-1,TRBJ2-6,-,-
TGTGCCAGCAGCTTAGGGGGGCACACTGAAGCTTTCTTT,CASSLGGHTEAFF,TRBV11-3,TRBJ1-1,-,-
TGTGCCAGTAGTACCCTAGCGGGGGGGCGTACCGGGGAGCTGTTTTTT,CASSTLAGGRTGELFF,TRBV19,TRBJ2-2,-,TRBD2
TGTGCCAGCAGCCCGTACTATTCGTATAGCAATCAGCCCCAGCATTTT,CASSPYYSYSNQPQHF,TRBV7-8,TRBJ1-5,-,-
TGCGCCAGCAGCTTGGAAGGGGGTTTCAATCAGCCCCAGCATTTT,CASSLEGGFNQPQHF,TRBV5-1,TRBJ1-5,-,-
TGTGCCAGCAGCCAAGATGTGGGGCAGATGAACACTGAAGCTTTCTTT,CASSQDVGQMNTEAFF,TRBV4-2,TRBJ1-1,-,-
TGTGCCAGCAGCTTAGACAGGGGGTACGAGCAGTACTTC,CASSLDRGYEQYF,TRBV7-7,TRBJ2-7,-,TRBD1
TGTTCCAGCAGCCCATCGGCTAGCTCCCCAGATACGCAGTATTTT,CSSSPSASSPDTQYF,TRBV7-9,TRBJ2-3,-,-
TGTGCCAGCAGCTTGATAGGGGGAGATACGCAGTATTTT,CASSLIGGDTQYF,TRBV5-4,TRBJ2-3,-,-
TGTGCCAGCAGCTTAGATCAGGGGACGAACACCGGGGAGCTGTTTTTT,CASSLDQGTNTGELFF,TRBV7-9,TRBJ2-2,-,-
TGTGCCTGGAGTGTAGAGGACAGTCGTCTCGGCGGGGAGCTGTTTTTT,CAWSVEDSRLGGELFF,TRBV30,TRBJ2-2,-,-
TGTGCCAGCAGTTCAAACCCGGCAGGGGAGATCGCGCTAAAGCAGTACTTC,CASSSNPAGEIALKQYF,TRBV28,TRBJ2-7,few,-
TGTGCCAGCAGTTTTCTACGGGAGATGAACACTGAAGCTTTCTTT,CASSFLREMNTEAFF,TRBV6-5,TRBJ1-1,-,-
TGTGCCAGCAGTTACGGCAATTCACCCCTCCACTTT,CASSYGNSPLHF,TRBV6-5,TRBJ1-6,few,-
TGTGCCAGCAGTATAACATCCAACACTGAAGCTTTCTTT,CASSITSNTEAFF,TRBV6-5,TRBJ1-1,-,-
TGTGCCACCAGCAAAGGGGGCGAGGGCACAGATACGCAGTATTTT,CATSKGGEGTDTQYF,TRBV15,TRBJ2-3,few,TRBD1
TGTGCCAGTAGTAATTACTACACTGAAGCTTTCTTT,CASSNYYTEAFF,TRBV19,TRBJ1-1,-,-
TGCGCCAGCAGCCAAGAGGGGGGAGGGTCTGGGGCCAACGTCCTGACTTTC,CASSQEGGGSGANVLTF,TRBV4-1,TRBJ2-6,-,TRBD2
TGTGCCAGCAGTGCCCCCAGGGATACGCAGTATTTT,CASSAPRDTQYF,TRBV2,TRBJ2-3,-,-
TGTGCCAGTACCAATAGGGGCAGGACGTTGAACACTGAAGCTTTCTTT,CASTNRGRTLNTEAFF,TRBV19,TRBJ1-1,-,-
TGTGCCAGCTCACCAGATGGTTCGACTAGCTACGAGCAGTACTTC,CASSPDGSTSYEQYF,TRBV18,TRBJ2-7,-,-
TGTGCCAGCTCACCACAACCCAGCAGGGGAGGGGGAGATACGCAGTATTTT,CASSPQPSRGGGDTQYF,TRBV18,TRBJ2-3,-,-
TGTGCCAGCAGCTTAGCGGGACTCCGAAACACCATATATTTT,CASSLAGLRNTIYF,TRBV7-9,TRBJ1-3,-,-
TGTGCCAGCTCACCCGGGACAGGTGGTCGCACCGGGGAGCTGTTTTTT,CASSPGTGGRTGELFF,TRBV18,TRBJ2-2,-,TRBD1
TGCTCCTGTAGCGGGACGTCTAGCACAGATACGCAGTATTTT,CSCSGTSSTDTQYF,TRBV11-3,TRBJ2-3,-,TRBD2
TGCGCCAGCAGCCAAGACCCCGGGACAGGCAAAGGGCCCGCTTTT,CASSQDPGTGKGPAF,TRBV5-1,TRBJ1-4,-,TRBD1
TGTGCCAGCAGCTCTAGGACAGTACAAGAGACCCAGTACTTC,CASSSRTVQETQYF,TRBV7-2,TRBJ2-5,-,-
TGTGCCAGCAGCAAACCGGGACAGGGATCATATGGCTACACCTTC,CASSKPGQGSYGYTF,TRBV6-5,TRBJ1-2,-,TRBD1
TGTGCCAGCAGCTTCGGGACAGGGGGCAAGGACACTGAAGCTTTCTTT,CASSFGTGGKDTEAFF,TRBV7-2,TRBJ1-1,-,TRBD1
TGTGCCAGCAGCAAAGAGGTTAGGACTAGTGAATCAGATACGCAGTATTTT,CASSKEVRTSESDTQYF,TRBV21-1,TRBJ2-3,-,-
TGTGCCAGCCGGCCTATTGTGACAGAGAATTCACCCCTCCACTTT,CASRPIVTENSPLHF,TRBV7-2,TRBJ1-6,few,-
TGTGCCAGTACGACAGGGTCTGGACAGCCCCAGCATTTT,CASTTGSGQPQHF,TRBV19,TRBJ1-5,-,TRBD1